The 2 T cell receptor beta chains listed next were all sequenced from one sample in a study of blood T cell repertoires in COVID-19. Sequencing used immunoSEQ multiplex PCR; TCRdb keeps in-frame clones, though not all of them. The data hold 200,000 to 250,000 clones, with 86% observed a single time. The source material was peripheral blood. These receptors came from a man between 60 and 75 years old with acute or convalescent COVID-19.

The V gene is TRBV12-3 or TRBV12-4, the J gene TRBJ1-2; no clear D gene. The CDR3 consists of 13 residues. The V end lost 2 bases, the J end lost 4 bases, and 8 bases lay between the germline ends. DNA of the CDR3: TGTGCCAGCAGTTTACTCGCAGGCTATGGCTACACCTTC. Translated: CASSLLAGYGYTF.

This chain joins TRBV12-3 or TRBV12-4 and TRBJ1-1, with D possibly being TRBD1 (5 bases). The CDR3 consists of 13 residues. Trimming took off 5 bases at V and 2 bases at J, with 9 bases between the two ends. As DNA, the CDR3 is TGTGCCAGCAGTGACAGTTTTAACACTGAAGCTTTCTTT. Amino acids: CASSDSFNTEAFF.